These 4 T cell receptor beta chains were all obtained from the same sample, sequenced in a study of blood T cell repertoires in COVID-19. Some clones are missing from TCRdb's copy, which holds only in-frame ones; the method was immunoSEQ multiplex PCR. The sample lists hundreds of thousands of clones; around 88% were seen once. The source material was peripheral blood. The source is a woman aged 45-65 years with COVID-19, enrolled during active disease.

The chain couples TRBV2 to TRBJ1-2; D is possibly TRBD1 (5 bases). The V end lost 2 bases, the J end lost 4 bases, and 17 bases lay between the germline ends. Germline values: CDR1 SNHLY, CDR2 FYNNEI. The length of the CDR3 is 16 residues. CDR3 coding DNA: TGTGCCAGCAGTGAATATGGGACGGGTAGCGGCTATGGCTACACCTTC. Translated: CASSEYGTGSGYGYTF.

The chain couples TRBV30 to TRBJ1-5; D is possibly TRBD1 (6 bases). Per the germline V gene, CDR1 is GTSNPN and CDR2 is SVGIG (reference sequence). This CDR3 has 16 residues. The V and J ends lost 0 bases and 3 bases respectively, with 15 bases between them. The CDR3 loop reads CAWSVQGGAVNQPQHF. CDR3 nucleotides: TGTGCCTGGAGTGTACAAGGGGGAGCAGTCAATCAGCCCCAGCATTTT.

The gene calls are TRBV18 and TRBJ1-5; D is possibly TRBD1 (6 bases). Germline V gene sequence: CDR1 KGHSH, CDR2 LQKENI. CDR3 length equals 13 residues. V lost 2 bases and J lost 7, with 9 bases in between. Written as DNA, the CDR3 is TGTGCCAGCTCACCAGGGGGCAGGCAGCCCCAGCATTTT. It is translated as CASSPGGRQPQHF.

This chain joins TRBV6-6 and TRBJ2-7, with D possibly being TRBD1 (5 bases). The CDR3 has 15 amino acids. V lost 5 bases, J lost 6 bases, and 20 bases lay in between. Germline V CDR1 and CDR2: MNHNY, SVGAGI (reference sequence). The DNA of the CDR3 is TGTGCCAGCAGTAGTCCGGGCCAAACAGGCGCCGAGCAGTACTTC. Protein: CASSSPGQTGAEQYF.